One sample yielded the 21 T cell receptor beta chains listed below, sequenced in a study of T cell responses to AZD1222 COVID-19 vaccine. Here immunoSEQ multiplex PCR was the method, and the copy in TCRdb shows in-frame clones only, minus some. The profile covers 25,000 to 35,000 clones, with about three quarters appearing a single time and 5.8% taken by the ten largest. The sample here was peripheral blood, taken on day 0 of AZD1222 vaccination. These receptors were collected from an adult in good health.

The rearrangement uses TRBV18 and TRBJ2-7; a possible D gene is TRBD1 (6 bases). Germline V gives CDR1 KGHSH, CDR2 LQKENI. The ends were cut back, 3 bases at V and 2 bases at J, with 8 bases in the middle. CDR3 length: 13 residues. CDR3 loop: CASSPGHTYEQYF. CDR3 nucleotides: TGTGCCAGCTCACCGGGACATACCTACGAGCAGTACTTC.

The chain couples TRBV3-1 (or the pseudogene TRBV3-2) to TRBJ1-3; D is unresolved. V was clipped by 3 bases and J by 5 bases, with 32 bases between them. Germline V gene sequence: CDR1 LGHDT, CDR2 YNNKEL (reference sequence). The length of the CDR3 is 21 residues. The CDR3 reads CASSHRSQAGGPPGHRNTIYF. CDR3 in DNA: TGTGCCAGCAGCCACCGATCCCAGGCAGGCGGGCCGCCGGGTCACCGAAACACCATATATTTT.

The rearrangement uses TRBV3-1 (or the pseudogene TRBV3-2) and TRBJ1-1; D is unclear. V was clipped by 4 bases and J by 7 bases, with 13 bases between them. The germline V gene has CDR1 LGHDT and CDR2 YNNKEL (reference sequence). CDR3 size: 13 residues. CDR3 region: CASSRERGYEAFF. For the CDR3, the DNA is TGTGCCAGCAGCCGCGAACGAGGGTATGAAGCTTTCTTT.

The chain carries TRBV6-5 and TRBJ1-2; 9 bases align to TRBD1. CDR1 MNHEY and CDR2 SVGAGI come from the germline V gene. The CDR3 is 13 amino acids. Trimming removed 6 bases from V and 7 bases from J; junction bases left unmatched: 6. Written as DNA, the CDR3 is TGTGCCAGCAGCAAACAGGGGGCGCTTGGCTACACCTTC. Translation gives CASSKQGALGYTF.

V is TRBV5-1 and J is TRBJ2-3, with 9 bases that match TRBD2. This CDR3 region has 14 residues. Germline CDR1 and CDR2: SGHRS and YFSETQ. Unmatched junction bases numbered 3, after V lost 3 bases and J lost 4 bases. CDR3 amino acids: CASSWGLASDTQYF. The CDR3 DNA is TGCGCCAGCAGCTGGGGACTAGCATCAGATACGCAGTATTTT.

The chain is built from TRBV5-5 and TRBJ2-2, with 7 bases lining up with TRBD1. Losses at the gene ends were 0 bases for V and 1 base for J; bases not matched to a gene: 0. The germline gives CDR1 SGHKS, CDR2 YYEKEE (reference sequence). The CDR3 spans 15 residues. This chain's CDR3 is CASSLGQGNTGELFF. The CDR3 nucleotides read TGTGCCAGCAGCTTGGGACAGGGGAACACCGGGGAGCTGTTTTTT.

The chain links TRBV5-1 to TRBJ2-2; D not resolved. The CDR3 loop spans 16 amino acids. V was cut by 0 bases and J by 6 bases, with 15 bases left in between. Germline loops: CDR1 SGHRS, CDR2 YFSETQ. The CDR3 DNA reads as TGCGCCAGCAGCTTGGACGGTATGAAGATGGCCGGGGAGCTGTTTTTT. Translated, it gives CASSLDGMKMAGELFF. Together with reference TRBV5-1 and TRBJ2-2, the CDR3 gives the full variable domain: KAGVTQTPRYLIKTRGQQVTLSCSPISGHRSVSWYQQTPGQGLQFLFEYFSETQRNKGNFPGRFSGRQFSNSRSEMNVSTLELGDSALYLCASSLDGMKMAGELFFGEGSRLTVL.

This clone was seen only a few times. This chain uses TRBV5-6 with TRBJ2-7; 7 positions agree with TRBD1. V shed 3 bases and J 3 bases; nucleotides not matched to a gene: 6. This CDR3 spans 14 amino acids. Germline V gene lookup returns CDR1 SGHDT and CDR2 YYEEEE. This chain's CDR3 is CASSWGTAVYEQYF. In nucleotides, the CDR3 is TGTGCCAGCAGCTGGGGGACAGCAGTCTACGAGCAGTACTTC.

V usage is TRBV12-5 and J usage is TRBJ2-7; D is perhaps TRBD1 or TRBD2 (6 bases each). CDR3 length: 15 amino acids. Between the trimmed V and J ends, which lost 4 bases and 5 bases, there was a span of 18 bases. Germline values: CDR1 LGHNT, CDR2 FRNRAP. CDR3 coding DNA: TGTGCTAGTGGTTGGACGAAAGGGGGGCAGAACGAGCAGTACTTC. Protein product: CASGWTKGGQNEQYF.

The gene calls are TRBV5-6 and TRBJ2-1; D is unclear. V lost 0 bases and J 5 bases, leaving 6 bases between the germline ends. The length of the CDR3 is 13 residues. In germline, CDR1 is SGHDT, CDR2 YYEEEE. CDR3 in amino acids: CASSLEDHNEQFF. In nucleotides, the CDR3 is TGTGCCAGCAGCTTGGAGGACCACAATGAGCAGTTCTTC.

As DNA, the CDR3 is TGTGCCAGCAGGGGACCCGAGGAGACCCAGTACTTC. Amino acid sequence: CASRGPEETQYF. The gene calls are TRBV11-1 and TRBJ2-5, with D perhaps given as TRBD1 or TRBD2 (5 bases each). Germline V gene lookup returns CDR1 SGHAT and CDR2 FQDESV (reference sequence). Between the trimmed V and J ends, which lost 6 bases and 5 bases, there was a span of 10 bases. CDR3 size: 12 residues.

CDR3 in amino acids: CASSYGGQGSNQPQHF. CDR3 nucleotide sequence: TGTGCCAGCAGTTACGGGGGACAGGGAAGCAATCAGCCCCAGCATTTT. V gene TRBV6-5 combines with J gene TRBJ1-5; the match to TRBD1 covers 9 bases. Germline CDR1 reads MNHEY; CDR2 reads SVGAGI. The CDR3 loop spans 16 amino acids. The trim removed 2 bases at V and 1 base at J, leaving 3 bases unmatched.

This chain joins TRBV6-6 and TRBJ1-1; possibly TRBD1 for D (5 bases). The CDR3 runs to 15 residues. CDR1 and CDR2 from the germline V gene are MNHNY and SVGAGI (reference sequence). V gave up 0 bases and J gave up 4 bases, with 12 bases separating them. The CDR3 coding sequence is TGTGCCAGCAGTTACTCAGGCAGGGTGGGCACTGAAGCTTTCTTT. Its translation: CASSYSGRVGTEAFF.

V gene TRBV27 combines with J gene TRBJ1-2, with 9 bases aligning to TRBD1. From germline, CDR1 is MNHEY and CDR2 SMNVEV (reference sequence). The V segment lost 4 bases and the J segment 2 bases; nucleotides outside the gene matches: 2. The CDR3 covers 14 residues. CDR3 nucleotides: TGTGCCAGCAGTTCCACAGGGGGCAACTATGGCTACACCTTC. Translating it yields CASSSTGGNYGYTF.

The V gene is TRBV7-2, the J gene TRBJ2-1; TRBD2 aligns across 8 bases. Germline V lookup: CDR1 SGHTA, CDR2 FQGNSA. The CDR3 is made up of 15 amino acids. Unmatched junction bases numbered 5, after V lost 3 bases and J lost 4 bases. This CDR3 is CASSFKAGAYNEQFF. CDR3 DNA sequence: TGTGCCAGCAGCTTTAAAGCGGGGGCGTACAATGAGCAGTTCTTC. The full variable domain, rest sourced from reference TRBV7-2 and TRBJ2-1, is GAGVSQSPSNKVTEKGKDVELRCDPISGHTALYWYRQSLGQGLEFLIYFQGNSAPDKSGLPSDRFSAERTGGSVSTLTIQRTQQEDSAVYLCASSFKAGAYNEQFFGPGTRLTVL.

The rearrangement uses TRBV11-1 and TRBJ2-7; either TRBD1 or TRBD2 may supply D (5 bases each). The length of the CDR3 is 12 residues. The ends were cut back, 4 bases at V and 3 bases at J, with 7 bases in the middle. The germline gives CDR1 SGHAT, CDR2 FQDESV (reference sequence). Here the CDR3 DNA reads TGTGCCAGCAGCTGGGACGGCTACGAGCAGTACTTC. Translated: CASSWDGYEQYF.

V is TRBV3-1 (or the pseudogene TRBV3-2) and J is TRBJ2-1; no reliable D call. Trimming left V 4 bases short and J 4 bases short, with 11 bases between. The CDR3 is made up of 14 amino acids. Germline V gene data show CDR1 as LGHDT and CDR2 as YNNKEL (reference sequence). The DNA of the CDR3 is TGTGCCAGCAGCCCGAACCAGAAATACAATGAGCAGTTCTTC. Translation gives CASSPNQKYNEQFF.

The sample holds a few counts of this clone. The chain uses TRBV18 and TRBJ2-7; weak D call: TRBD1 (5 bases). The CDR3 totals 14 residues. Trimming cost V 0 bases and J 2 bases, with 8 bases left between them. The germline CDR1 and CDR2 sequences are KGHSH and LQKENI. In nucleotides, the CDR3 is TGTGCCAGCTCACCACCTGCAGGGACCTACGAGCAGTACTTC. Protein: CASSPPAGTYEQYF. Supplemented by reference TRBV18 and TRBJ2-7, the full variable domain reads NAGVMQNPRHLVRRRGQEARLRCSPMKGHSHVYWYRQLPEEGLKFMVYLQKENIIDESGMPKERFSAEFPKEGPSILRIQQVVRGDSAAYFCASSPPAGTYEQYFGPGTRLTVT.

The V gene is TRBV18, the J gene TRBJ1-1; D gene uncertain. Germline lookup yields CDR1 KGHSH and CDR2 LQKENI. V shed 5 bases and J shed 1 base, with 14 bases lying between them. The CDR3 extends over 15 amino acids. CDR3 sequence: CASSYLAGENTEAFF. The CDR3 DNA is TGTGCCAGCTCATATTTAGCAGGCGAGAACACTGAAGCTTTCTTT.

V usage is TRBV24-1 and J usage is TRBJ2-1; 14 bases are shared with TRBD2. Trimming removed 9 bases from V and 8 bases from J; junction bases left unmatched: 14. This CDR3 is 17 amino acids long. CDR1 and CDR2 (germline): KGHDR, SFDVKD. As DNA, the CDR3 is TGTGCCACCTCGGTGGCTGGGACTAGCGGGAGAGTGGATGAGCAGTTCTTC. This translates into CATSVAGTSGRVDEQFF.

The V call is TRBV6-1, the J call TRBJ1-4; D not resolved. V was shortened by 2 bases and J by 7 bases, with 14 bases between the two germline ends. The germline V gene has CDR1 MNHNS and CDR2 SASEGT. The CDR3 consists of 15 residues. CDR3 DNA sequence: TGTGCCAGCAGTGAACGAGCCGCTCCGCGTGAAAAACTGTTTTTT. Protein product: CASSERAAPREKLFF.